Here is one T cell receptor (beta chain) with its context. Treatment was busulfan-fludarabine conditioning, a marrow graft, and cyclophosphamide on days +3 and +4. Assay used: immunoSEQ multiplex PCR; TCRdb lists only in-frame clones, some missing. Observed in the sample are fewer than 13,000 clones, none of them singletons. The V and J ends lost 1 base and 6 bases, in that order; junction bases with no gene match: 8. The CDR3 spans 16 residues. In germline, CDR1 is SGHTA, CDR2 FQGNSA. These data are taken from a study of T cells after posttransplantation cyclophosphamide. The sequence came from a female patient in her thirties or forties who received an allogeneic stem cell transplant from a related donor, was CMV-positive, and had no GVHD. Some T cells may trace back to the graft donor. The gene calls are TRBV7-2 and TRBJ2-3; 9 bases match TRBD2. The sequencing here drew on PBMCs, taken after allogeneic stem cell transplant with posttransplant cyclophosphamide. DNA of the CDR3: TGTGCCAGCAGCTTAGAGTGGCGGGGGGGCCGGGATACGCAGTATTTT. Its translation is CASSLEWRGGRDTQYF.